Shown below are 5 T cell receptor beta chains from a single sample sequenced in a study of post-analysis software for immune sequencing data. Study findings and constraints: Patients had higher frequencies than controls of a handful of TRBV segments, including TRBV5-6, TRBV5-1 and TRBV20-1.

The antigens for these receptors are not known. Unique molecular identifiers were carried by the TCR beta cDNA libraries. TCRdb reprocessed the PCR reads via MiXCR and lists one record per CDR3 protein. The sample gives 400,000 to 500,000 distinct CDR3 sequences, approximately 37% of which show up once; 7.6% is in the top ten. What was sequenced was blood. These receptors all stem from a girl aged 2 to 10 with multiple sclerosis.

V gene TRBV28 combines with J gene TRBJ2-7, with TRBD2 matching 8 bases. The CDR3 has 16 residues. With 4 bases clipped from V and 3 bases from J, the junction kept 11 bases outside the gene matches. Looked up from germline, CDR1 is MDHEN and CDR2 is SYDVKM. CDR3 coding DNA: TGTGCCAGCAGTTCCCACATAACTAGCGGATACTACGAGCAGTACTTC. It codes for CASSSHITSGYYEQYF.

The genes are TRBV27 and TRBJ2-1; no clear D gene. Germline V gene lookup returns CDR1 MNHEY and CDR2 SMNVEV (reference sequence). This CDR3 comprises 14 residues. V shed 10 bases and J shed 5 bases, with 18 bases lying between them. CDR3 amino acids: CATRPMQVHNEQFF. The CDR3, as DNA: TGTGCCACCCGCCCTATGCAGGTCCACAATGAGCAGTTCTTC.

The chain recombines TRBV5-1 with TRBJ1-4; a possible D gene is TRBD1 (5 bases). Trimming stripped 0 bases from V and 1 base from J, with 10 bases between. CDR1 is SGHRS, CDR2 YFSETQ, per germline. This CDR3 spans 16 amino acids. CDR3 sequence: CASSLGPGRTNEKLFF. CDR3 sequence (DNA): TGCGCCAGCAGCTTGGGTCCGGGGCGAACTAATGAAAAACTGTTTTTT.

CDR3 region: CASSPDTHNTEAFF. DNA for the CDR3: TGTGCCAGCAGCCCCGACACACATAACACTGAAGCTTTCTTT. The genes are TRBV7-9 and TRBJ1-1; D is ambiguous. Germline loops: CDR1 SEHNR, CDR2 FQNEAQ (reference sequence). The CDR3 has 14 amino acids. V shed 5 bases and J shed 2 bases, with 12 bases lying between them.

This chain links TRBV5-1 with TRBJ1-6, with D maybe TRBD1 (5 bases). This CDR3 contains 15 residues. Trimming shortened V by 0 bases and J by 6 bases, and 10 bases separated the two germline ends. Germline V gene sequence: CDR1 SGHRS, CDR2 YFSETQ. For the CDR3, the DNA is TGCGCCAGCAGCTTGGAGGGCGGGGGTAATTCACCCCTCCACTTT. Protein product: CASSLEGGGNSPLHF.